This is a list of T cell receptor beta chains from one sample in a study of T cells after yellow fever vaccination. One entry per CDR3 protein, called by TCRdb with MiXCR from the 5' RACE reads. This table holds 60,000 to 85,000 distinct CDR3 sequences, around 7% found once. The sample was CD8+ T cells sorted from PBMCs, taken more than 35 days after the first yellow fever vaccination. These receptor sequences come from a man aged 18 to 30 who received the YFV17D yellow fever vaccine. Each CDR3 is given with its conserved first and last residue. A D gene is named only where the DNA matches it firmly. Clone size appears in some rows only: once, few, many, or a class for an expanded clone.

v_call	j_call	d_call	clone_size	cdr3_nt	cdr3_aa
TRBV7-9	TRBJ2-5	.	many	TGTGCCAGCAGCTCACCGACTGAAGAGACCCAGTACTTC	CASSSPTEETQYF
TRBV9	TRBJ1-1	TRBD1	many	TGTGCCAGCAGCGGGACAGGGGTCCCTGAAGCTTTCTTT	CASSGTGVPEAFF
TRBV5-1	TRBJ1-2	TRBD1	many	TGCGCCAGCAGCTTAGCAGGGGGATCGGGTAGCTATGGCTACACCTTC	CASSLAGGSGSYGYTF
TRBV11-2	TRBJ1-3	.	many	TGTGCCAGCAGCCCCAATCAAATGGGGAACACCATATATTTT	CASSPNQMGNTIYF
TRBV18	TRBJ1-2	.	.	TGTGCCAGCTCACCTAGGGGCGGGCCAAACTATGGCTACACCTTC	CASSPRGGPNYGYTF
TRBV29-1	TRBJ2-6	.	many	TGCAGCGTTAGTCTCTCTGGGGCCAACGTCCTGACTTTC	CSVSLSGANVLTF
TRBV7-9	TRBJ2-7	.	few	TGTGCCAGCAGCTTAGGGGTAGCAGCCGGGGACGAGCAGTACTTC	CASSLGVAAGDEQYF
TRBV4-2	TRBJ2-7	TRBD1	once	TGTGCCATGAGCCCCGGGACAGGCTGCTACGAGCAGTACTTC	CAMSPGTGCYEQYF
TRBV29-1	TRBJ1-6	.	many	TGCAGCACCTCTGTCGATAGCTCCTATAATTCACCCCTCCACTTT	CSTSVDSSYNSPLHF
TRBV9	TRBJ2-1	.	many	TGTGCCAGCAGCGCCCGGGGGGCGGGGGTGTACAATGAGCAGTTCTTC	CASSARGAGVYNEQFF
TRBV3-1	TRBJ1-5	.	.	TGTGCCAGCCCGAGGACCGAGACCAATCAGCCCCAGCATTTT	CASPRTETNQPQHF
TRBV7-9	TRBJ2-5	.	many	TGTGCCAGCAGCTCCTGGTCTGGGGAGACCCAGTACTTC	CASSSWSGETQYF
TRBV4-2	TRBJ2-3	.	.	TGTGCCAGCAGCCAAGCAGACCCGACAGATACGCAGTATTTT	CASSQADPTDTQYF
TRBV29-1	TRBJ2-7	TRBD1	.	TGCAGCGCCCTGGGACAGGGCTACGAGCAGTACTTC	CSALGQGYEQYF
TRBV5-5	TRBJ2-2	TRBD1	few	TGTGCCAGCAGCTTTGACAGGGACACCGGGGAGCTGTTTTTT	CASSFDRDTGELFF
TRBV20-1	TRBJ2-2	TRBD2	.	TGCAGTGCTAGAGAGGAGCGGGGGTCCACCGGGGAGCTGTTTTTT	CSAREERGSTGELFF
TRBV28	TRBJ2-1	TRBD2	few	TGTGCCAGCAGTTCACTGGCGGGGGGCTTCTACAATGAGCAGTTCTTC	CASSSLAGGFYNEQFF
TRBV5-6	TRBJ2-1	.	few	TGTGCCAGCGGCCCCGGGCTACGGCACAATGAGCAGTTCTTC	CASGPGLRHNEQFF
TRBV7-3	TRBJ2-1	TRBD2	many	TGTGCCAGCAGCCCGACGACTAGCGGGGGGGCTAATGAGCAGTTCTTC	CASSPTTSGGANEQFF
TRBV7-2	TRBJ1-2	.	.	TGTGCCAGCAGCTTAGCGCTTTTCACAGTCTATGGCTACACCTTC	CASSLALFTVYGYTF
TRBV6-2/TRBV6-3	TRBJ1-2	.	many	TGTGCCAGCAGTTATTGGACGGATGGCTACACCTTC	CASSYWTDGYTF